This T cell receptor (beta chain) was profiled in a study of blood T cell repertoires in COVID-19. Study overall: COVID-19 samples from acute and convalescent phases originated in the United States, Italy and Spain.

The protocol was immunoSEQ multiplex PCR, while the TCRdb copy is restricted to in-frame clones and leaves out a portion. The sample holds under 200,000 clones, around nine tenths seen once. V shed 3 bases and J 8 bases; nucleotides not matched to a gene: 12. The CDR3 has 16 residues. CDR1 is SGDLS and CDR2 is YYNGEE in the germline V gene. The chain employs TRBV9 and TRBJ2-1; 9 bases agree with TRBD2. The specimen was peripheral blood. This clonotype was obtained from a man between 18 and 35 years old with active or convalescent COVID-19. CDR3 amino acids: CASSDPLAGAIDEQFF. CDR3 DNA: TGTGCCAGCAGCGATCCATTAGCGGGAGCAATCGATGAGCAGTTCTTC. The variable domain in full, with the rest retrieved from reference TRBV9 and TRBJ2-1, is DSGVTQTPKHLITATGQRVTLRCSPRSGDLSVYWYQQSLDQGLQFLIQYYNGEERAKGNILERFSAQQFPDLHSELNLSSLELGDSALYFCASSDPLAGAIDEQFFGPGTRLTVL.